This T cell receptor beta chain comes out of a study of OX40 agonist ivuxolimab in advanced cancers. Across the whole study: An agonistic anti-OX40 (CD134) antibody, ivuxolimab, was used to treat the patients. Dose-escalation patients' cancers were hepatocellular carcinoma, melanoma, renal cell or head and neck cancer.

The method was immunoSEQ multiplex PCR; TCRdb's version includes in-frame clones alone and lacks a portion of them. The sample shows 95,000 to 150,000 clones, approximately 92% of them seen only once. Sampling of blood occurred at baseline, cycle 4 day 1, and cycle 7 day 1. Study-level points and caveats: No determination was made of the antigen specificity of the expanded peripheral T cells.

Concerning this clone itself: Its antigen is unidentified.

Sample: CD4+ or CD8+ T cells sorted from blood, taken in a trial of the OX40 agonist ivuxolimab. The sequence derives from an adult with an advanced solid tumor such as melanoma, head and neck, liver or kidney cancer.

CDR3 coding DNA: TGCAGCGTTTACAGGGCGGCTGAAGCTTTCTTT. It yields the protein CSVYRAAEAFF. The chain combines TRBV29-1 with TRBJ1-1, with D possibly being TRBD1 (6 bases). Trimming took 5 bases from V and 6 from J, leaving 10 bases between them. CDR3 length equals 11 residues. Germline loops: CDR1 SQVTM, CDR2 ANQGSEA.